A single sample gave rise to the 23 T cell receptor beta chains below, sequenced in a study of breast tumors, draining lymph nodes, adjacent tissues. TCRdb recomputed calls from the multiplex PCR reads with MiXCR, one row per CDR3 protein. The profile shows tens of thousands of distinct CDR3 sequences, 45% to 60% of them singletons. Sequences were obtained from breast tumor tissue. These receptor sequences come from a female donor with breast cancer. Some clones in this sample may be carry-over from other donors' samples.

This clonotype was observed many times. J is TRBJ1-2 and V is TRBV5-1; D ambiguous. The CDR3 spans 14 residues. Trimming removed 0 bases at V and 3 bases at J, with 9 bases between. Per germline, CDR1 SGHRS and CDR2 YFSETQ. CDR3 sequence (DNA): TGCGCCAGCAGCTTGGAGGGAGGCTACTATGGCTACACCTTC. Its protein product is CASSLEGGYYGYTF.

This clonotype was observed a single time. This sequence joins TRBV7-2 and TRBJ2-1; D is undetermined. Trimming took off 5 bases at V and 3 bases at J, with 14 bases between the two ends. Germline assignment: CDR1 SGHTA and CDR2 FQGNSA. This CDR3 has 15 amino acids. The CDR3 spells CASSNLEAYYNEQFF. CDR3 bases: TGTGCCAGCAGCAATCTAGAGGCTTACTACAATGAGCAGTTCTTC. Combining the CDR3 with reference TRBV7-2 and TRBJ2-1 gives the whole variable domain GAGVSQSPSNKVTEKGKDVELRCDPISGHTALYWYRQSLGQGLEFLIYFQGNSAPDKSGLPSDRFSAERTGGSVSTLTIQRTQQEDSAVYLCASSNLEAYYNEQFFGPGTRLTVL.

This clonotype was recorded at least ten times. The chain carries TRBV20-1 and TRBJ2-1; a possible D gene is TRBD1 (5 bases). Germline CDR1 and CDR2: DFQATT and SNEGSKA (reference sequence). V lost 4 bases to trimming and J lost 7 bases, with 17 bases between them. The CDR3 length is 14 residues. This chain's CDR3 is CSANHQRQPNEQFF. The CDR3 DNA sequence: TGCAGTGCTAACCATCAACGACAGCCTAATGAGCAGTTCTTC.

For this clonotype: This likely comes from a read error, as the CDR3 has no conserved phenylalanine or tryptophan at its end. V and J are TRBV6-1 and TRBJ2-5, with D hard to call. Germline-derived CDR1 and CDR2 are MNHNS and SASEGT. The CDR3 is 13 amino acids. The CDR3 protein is CASSLSYQETQYL. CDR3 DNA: TGTGCTAGCAGCCTTAGCTACCAAGAGACCCAGTACCTC.

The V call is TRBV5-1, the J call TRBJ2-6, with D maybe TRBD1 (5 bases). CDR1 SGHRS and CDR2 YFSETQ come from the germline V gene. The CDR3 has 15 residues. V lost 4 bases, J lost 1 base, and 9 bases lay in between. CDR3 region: CASSPDRSGANVLTF. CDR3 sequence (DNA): TGCGCCAGCAGCCCCGACAGATCTGGGGCCAACGTCCTGACTTTC. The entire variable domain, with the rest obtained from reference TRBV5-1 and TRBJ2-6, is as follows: KAGVTQTPRYLIKTRGQQVTLSCSPISGHRSVSWYQQTPGQGLQFLFEYFSETQRNKGNFPGRFSGRQFSNSRSEMNVSTLELGDSALYLCASSPDRSGANVLTFGAGSRLTVL.

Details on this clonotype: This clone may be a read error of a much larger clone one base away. The CDR3 loop reads CASMRGEGGYEQYF. CDR3 sequence (DNA): TGTGCCAGCATGCGGGGAGAGGGGGGCTACGAGCAGTACTTC. The V gene is TRBV6-5, the J gene TRBJ2-7; tentatively, D is TRBD1 or TRBD2 (6 bases each). The CDR3 length is 14 residues. Trimming took 7 bases from V and 3 from J, leaving 16 bases between them. In germline, CDR1 is MNHEY, CDR2 SVGAGI.

The CDR3 bases are TGCGCCAGCAGCGGAGGGACAGGGGATCCCCCCCTCCACTTT. This translates into CASSGGTGDPPLHF. The chain carries TRBV5-1 and TRBJ1-6; 10 bases are shared with TRBD1. The trim removed 4 bases at V and 13 bases at J, leaving 8 bases unmatched. This CDR3 has 14 amino acids. CDR1 SGHRS and CDR2 YFSETQ come from the germline V gene. Based on the CDR3 plus reference TRBV5-1 and TRBJ1-6, the full variable domain is KAGVTQTPRYLIKTRGQQVTLSCSPISGHRSVSWYQQTPGQGLQFLFEYFSETQRNKGNFPGRFSGRQFSNSRSEMNVSTLELGDSALYLCASSGGTGDPPLHFGNGTRLTVT.

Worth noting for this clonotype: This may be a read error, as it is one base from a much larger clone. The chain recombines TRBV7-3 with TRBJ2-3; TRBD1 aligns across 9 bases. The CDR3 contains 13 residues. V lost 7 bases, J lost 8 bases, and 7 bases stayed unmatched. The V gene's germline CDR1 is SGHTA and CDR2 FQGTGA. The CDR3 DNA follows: TGTGCCAGCAACCAAGACAGGGGGGGTACGCAGTATTTT. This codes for CASNQDRGGTQYF.

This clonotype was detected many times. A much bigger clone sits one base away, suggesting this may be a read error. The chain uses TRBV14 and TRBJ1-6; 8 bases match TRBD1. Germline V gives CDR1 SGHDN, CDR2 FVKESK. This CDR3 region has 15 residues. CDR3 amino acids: CASSQERQGNSPPHF. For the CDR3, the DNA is TGTGCCAGCAGCCAAGAGCGACAGGGGAATTCACCCCCCCACTTT.

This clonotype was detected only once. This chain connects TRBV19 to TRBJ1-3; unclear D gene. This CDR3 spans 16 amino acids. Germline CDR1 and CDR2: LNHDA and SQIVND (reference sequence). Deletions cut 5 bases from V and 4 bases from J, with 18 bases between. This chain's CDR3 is CASSARPGSTGNTIYF. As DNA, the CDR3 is TGTGCCAGTAGTGCCAGACCGGGCTCGACGGGAAACACCATATATTTT.

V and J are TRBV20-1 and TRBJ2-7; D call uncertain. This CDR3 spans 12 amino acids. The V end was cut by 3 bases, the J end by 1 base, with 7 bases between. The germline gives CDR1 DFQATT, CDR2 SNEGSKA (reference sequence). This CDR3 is CSARSGSYEQYF. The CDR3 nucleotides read TGCAGTGCTAGGTCCGGGTCCTACGAGCAGTACTTC.

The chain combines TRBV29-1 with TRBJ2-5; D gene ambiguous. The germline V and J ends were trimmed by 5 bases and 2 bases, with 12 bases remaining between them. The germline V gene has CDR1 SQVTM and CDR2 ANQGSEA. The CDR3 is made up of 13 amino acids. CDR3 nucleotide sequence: TGCAGCGTTCTGCCCTATGAACAAGAGACCCAGTACTTC. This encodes CSVLPYEQETQYF.

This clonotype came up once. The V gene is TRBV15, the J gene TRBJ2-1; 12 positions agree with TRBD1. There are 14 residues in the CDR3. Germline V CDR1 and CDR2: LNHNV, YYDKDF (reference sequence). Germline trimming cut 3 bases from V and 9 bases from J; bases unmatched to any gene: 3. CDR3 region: CATSRGQGAFEQFF. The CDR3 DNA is TGTGCCACCAGCAGGGGACAGGGGGCTTTTGAGCAGTTCTTC.

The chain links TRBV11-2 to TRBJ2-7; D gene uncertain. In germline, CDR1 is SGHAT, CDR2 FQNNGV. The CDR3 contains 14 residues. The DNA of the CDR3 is TGTGCCAGCAGCCTAGAGCTCAGCAGCCACGAGCAGTACGTC. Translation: CASSLELSSHEQYV.

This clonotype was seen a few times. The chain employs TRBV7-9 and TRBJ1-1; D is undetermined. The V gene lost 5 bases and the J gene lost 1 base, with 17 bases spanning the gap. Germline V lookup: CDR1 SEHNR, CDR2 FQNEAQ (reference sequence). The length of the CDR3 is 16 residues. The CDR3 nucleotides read TGTGCCAGCAGCACCGCGGCGAGGGTTGCGAACACTGAAGCTTTCTTT. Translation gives CASSTAARVANTEAFF.

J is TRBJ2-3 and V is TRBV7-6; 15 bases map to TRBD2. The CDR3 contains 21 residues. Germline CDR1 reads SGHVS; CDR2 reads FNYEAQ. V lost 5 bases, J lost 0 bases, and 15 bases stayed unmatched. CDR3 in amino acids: CASSNTWTSGGASLSTDTQYF. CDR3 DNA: TGTGCCAGCAGCAACACCTGGACTAGCGGGGGGGCATCACTAAGCACAGATACGCAGTATTTT.

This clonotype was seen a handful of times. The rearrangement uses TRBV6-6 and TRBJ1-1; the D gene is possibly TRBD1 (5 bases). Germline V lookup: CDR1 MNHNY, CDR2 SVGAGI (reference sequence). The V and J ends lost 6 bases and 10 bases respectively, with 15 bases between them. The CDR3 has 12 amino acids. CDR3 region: CASRGDGEVAFF. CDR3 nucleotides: TGTGCCAGCAGGGGGGACGGGGAAGTAGCTTTCTTT.

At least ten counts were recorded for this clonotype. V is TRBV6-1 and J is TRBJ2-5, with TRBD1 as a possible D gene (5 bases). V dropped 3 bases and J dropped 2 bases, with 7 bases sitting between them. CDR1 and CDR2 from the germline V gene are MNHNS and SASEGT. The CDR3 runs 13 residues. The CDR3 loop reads CASSDQGQETQYF. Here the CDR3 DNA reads TGTGCCAGCAGTGACCAGGGTCAAGAGACCCAGTACTTC.

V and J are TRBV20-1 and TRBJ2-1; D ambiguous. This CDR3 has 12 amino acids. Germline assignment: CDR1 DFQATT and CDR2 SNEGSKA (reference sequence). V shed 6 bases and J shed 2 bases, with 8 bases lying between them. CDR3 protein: CSAVETYNEQFF. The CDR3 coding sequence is TGCAGTGCGGTGGAAACCTACAATGAGCAGTTCTTC.

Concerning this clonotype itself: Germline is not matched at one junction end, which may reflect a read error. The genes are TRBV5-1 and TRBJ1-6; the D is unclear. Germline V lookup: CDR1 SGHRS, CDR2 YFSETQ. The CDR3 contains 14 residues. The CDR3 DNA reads TGCGCCAGCAGCACCGAGACGGGAAATTCCCCCCTCCACTTT. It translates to CASSTETGNSPLHF.

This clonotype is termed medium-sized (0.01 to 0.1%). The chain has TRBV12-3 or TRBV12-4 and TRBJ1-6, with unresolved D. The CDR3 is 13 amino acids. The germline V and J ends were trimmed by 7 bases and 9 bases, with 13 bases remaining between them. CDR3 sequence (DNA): TGTGCCAGCACTGTGACTAAGGGTTCACCCCTCCACTTT. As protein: CASTVTKGSPLHF.

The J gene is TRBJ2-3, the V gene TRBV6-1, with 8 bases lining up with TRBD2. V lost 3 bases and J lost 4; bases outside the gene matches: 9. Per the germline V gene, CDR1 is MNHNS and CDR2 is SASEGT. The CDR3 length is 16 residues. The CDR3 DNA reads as TGTGCCAGCAGTGAGGCACTAGCGGATGGCGCAGATACGCAGTATTTT. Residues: CASSEALADGADTQYF.

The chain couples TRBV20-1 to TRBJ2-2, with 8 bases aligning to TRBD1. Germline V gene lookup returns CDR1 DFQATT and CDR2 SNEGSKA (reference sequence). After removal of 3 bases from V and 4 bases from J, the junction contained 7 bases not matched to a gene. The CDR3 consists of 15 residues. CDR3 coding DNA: TGCAGTGCTAGTCGCGGACAGGGCGGCACCGGGGAGCTGTTTTTT. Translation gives CSASRGQGGTGELFF.